A selection of T cell receptor beta chains follows, all from one sample in a study of blood T cell repertoires in COVID-19. Profiled with immunoSEQ multiplex PCR; TCRdb holds only in-frame clones, not every one. The data contain tens of thousands of clones, about nine tenths of them singletons. Specimen: peripheral blood. These receptors came from a man aged 50 or older with active or convalescent COVID-19. The CDR3 runs from the conserved cysteine through the conserved F or W. D genes are given only for firm matches. Clone size, where shown, is once, few, many, or a class for clones that have expanded.

cdr3_aa: CASSLLWNAGTQVYEQYF
cdr3_nt: TGTGCCAGCAGCTTATTATGGAACGCCGGGACACAGGTCTACGAGCAGTACTTC
v_call: TRBV7-2
d_call: -
j_call: TRBJ2-7
clone_size: -

cdr3_aa: CASSLPSGGTDTQYF
cdr3_nt: TGTGCCAGCAGCTTGCCTAGCGGGGGCACAGATACGCAGTATTTT
v_call: TRBV5-4
d_call: TRBD2
j_call: TRBJ2-3
clone_size: -

cdr3_aa: CAWSLKGGTDTQYF
cdr3_nt: TGTGCCTGGAGTCTTAAAGGGGGCACAGATACGCAGTATTTT
v_call: TRBV30
d_call: -
j_call: TRBJ2-3
clone_size: -

cdr3_aa: CASQRTVGTGNTIYF
cdr3_nt: TGTGCCAGCCAACGGACAGTTGGGACTGGAAACACCATATATTTT
v_call: TRBV7-2
d_call: -
j_call: TRBJ1-3
clone_size: -

cdr3_aa: CASSAQGADTQYF
cdr3_nt: TGCGCCAGCTCAGCCCAGGGGGCGGATACGCAGTATTTT
v_call: TRBV5-1
d_call: TRBD1
j_call: TRBJ2-3
clone_size: -

cdr3_aa: CASSLGNPGHHPNEKLFF
cdr3_nt: TGTGCCAGCAGCTTAGGTAACCCGGGACACCACCCGAATGAAAAACTGTTTTTT
v_call: TRBV11-2
d_call: -
j_call: TRBJ1-4
clone_size: few

cdr3_aa: CASSLTNRVGELFF
cdr3_nt: TGTGCCAGCAGTTTAACCAACAGGGTCGGGGAGCTGTTTTTT
v_call: TRBV28
d_call: -
j_call: TRBJ2-2
clone_size: -

cdr3_aa: CASSQLSGGAETQYF
cdr3_nt: TGTGCCAGCAGCCAACTTAGCGGGGGGGCGGAGACCCAGTACTTC
v_call: TRBV7-7
d_call: TRBD2
j_call: TRBJ2-5
clone_size: few

cdr3_aa: CAISAQGRTDTQYF
cdr3_nt: TGTGCCATCAGTGCACAGGGACGGACAGATACGCAGTATTTT
v_call: TRBV10-3
d_call: -
j_call: TRBJ2-3
clone_size: -

cdr3_aa: CASSLTGEINQPQHF
cdr3_nt: TGTGCCAGCAGCTTGACAGGGGAAATCAATCAGCCCCAGCATTTT
v_call: TRBV7-2
d_call: TRBD1
j_call: TRBJ1-5
clone_size: -